Shown below are 5 T cell receptor beta chains from a single sample sequenced in a study of early T cells in non-severe SARS-CoV-2 infection. TCRdb reprocessed the 5' RACE reads via MiXCR and lists one record per CDR3 protein. The repertoire holds about 83,000 distinct CDR3 sequences, with 9% to 15% as singletons. Sequencing was performed on whole blood. Receptors originate from an adult who was a healthcare worker with PCR-confirmed SARS-CoV-2 infection or an uninfected control (not recorded which).

This clonotype showed up many times. Germline is not matched at one junction end, which may reflect a read error. This chain joins TRBV7-7 and TRBJ2-5; tentative D call: TRBD2 (6 bases). From germline, CDR1 is SSHAT and CDR2 FNYEAQ (reference sequence). There are 13 residues in the CDR3. The DNA of the CDR3 is TGTGCTAGCAGCCCCCAGCTAGCGTGGACCCAGTACTTC. Translation gives CASSPQLAWTQYF. The entire variable domain, with the rest obtained from reference TRBV7-7 and TRBJ2-5, is as follows: GAGVSQSPRYKVTKRGQDVTLRCDPISSHATLYWYQQALGQGPEFLTYFNYEAQPDKSGLPSDRFSAERPEGSISTLTIQRTEQRDSAMYRCASSPQLAWTQYFGPGTRLLVL.

In its sample, this clonotype was seen many times. CDR3 sequence (DNA): TGTGCCTGGAGTGTACAGGGCAATCAGCCCCAGCATTTT. Its protein product is CAWSVQGNQPQHF. The V and J genes are TRBV30 and TRBJ1-5, with D perhaps TRBD1 (5 bases). The CDR3 has 13 amino acids. The germline V gene encodes CDR1 GTSNPN and CDR2 SVGIG (reference sequence). V gave up 0 bases and J gave up 2 bases, with 5 bases separating them.

This clonotype was observed at least ten times. The chain uses TRBV7-2 and TRBJ1-1; D is uncertain. Germline V gene lookup returns CDR1 SGHTA and CDR2 FQGNSA. This CDR3 has 12 amino acids. V was clipped by 2 bases and J by 5 bases, with 6 bases between them. This CDR3 reads CASSLRETEAFF. The CDR3 nucleotides read TGTGCCAGCAGCTTACGGGAGACTGAAGCTTTCTTT.

The V and J genes are TRBV12-3 or TRBV12-4 and TRBJ2-5, with 9 bases aligning to TRBD2. Trimming cost V 0 bases and J 5 bases; bases outside gene matches: 7. CDR3 length: 16 amino acids. The CDR3 region has the DNA TGTGCCAGCAGTTTAGCGCTAAGCGGGAGGACCGAGACCCAGTACTTC. It translates to CASSLALSGRTETQYF.

This clonotype was seen repeatedly, ten times or more. The CDR3: CASADIPGHNEQFF. The CDR3 DNA follows: TGCGCCAGCGCCGACATCCCGGGGCACAATGAGCAGTTCTTC. V and J are TRBV5-1 and TRBJ2-1; D tentatively fits TRBD1 or TRBD2 (5 bases each). There are 14 residues in the CDR3. Trimming left V 7 bases short and J 5 bases short, with 16 bases between. Germline CDR1 is SGHRS and CDR2 is YFSETQ.